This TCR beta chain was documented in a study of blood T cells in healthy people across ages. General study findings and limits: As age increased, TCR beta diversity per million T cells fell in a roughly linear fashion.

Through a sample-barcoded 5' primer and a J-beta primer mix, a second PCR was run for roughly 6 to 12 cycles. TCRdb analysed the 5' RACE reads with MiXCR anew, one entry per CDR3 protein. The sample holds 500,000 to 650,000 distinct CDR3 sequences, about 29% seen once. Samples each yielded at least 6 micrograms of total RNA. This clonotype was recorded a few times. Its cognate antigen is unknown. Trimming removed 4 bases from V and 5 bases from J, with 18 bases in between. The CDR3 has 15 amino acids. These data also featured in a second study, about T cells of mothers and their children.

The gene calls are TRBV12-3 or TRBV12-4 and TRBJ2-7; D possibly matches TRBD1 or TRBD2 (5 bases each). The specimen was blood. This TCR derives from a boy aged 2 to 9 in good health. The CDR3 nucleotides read TGTGCCAGCAGTTACGGGACGGCCGGCGGTGACGAGCAGTACTTC. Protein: CASSYGTAGGDEQYF.